These 18 T cell receptor beta chains were sequenced from one sample in a study of blood T cell repertoires in COVID-19 (dated by TCRdb to between 2020 and 2021). The library relied on the immunoSEQ multiplex PCR assay. The clones in this table, taken by TCRdb from immuneACCESS, are in-frame only. Not every clone is retained; where verified, under half of the shortfall comes from an unresolved V gene, and the cause of the rest is unknown. A total of roughly 300,000 clones appear in this sample, 80% to 90% of them only once. Less than 9.5% of the sample belongs to the ten largest clones. Sequencing was carried out using peripheral blood. These receptors were collected from a woman between 50 and 59 years old who had recovered from COVID-19.

As concerns this clone: The sample has other DNA sequences that encode this CDR3 too. J is TRBJ2-5 and V is TRBV18; tentative D call: TRBD1 (6 bases). The CDR3 covers 13 residues. The V gene lost 4 bases and the J gene lost 2 bases, with 8 bases spanning the gap. Germline assignment: CDR1 KGHSH and CDR2 LQKENI. CDR3 in DNA: TGTGCCAGCTCACAGGGACAACAAGAGACCCAGTACTTC. The encoded protein is CASSQGQQETQYF.

This chain uses TRBV5-5 with TRBJ2-5; TRBD2 aligns across 8 bases. The germline V gene has CDR1 SGHKS and CDR2 YYEKEE (reference sequence). The CDR3 runs 14 residues. V shed 4 bases and J 5 bases; nucleotides not matched to a gene: 7. The CDR3 spells CASSRDSGGETQYF. Here the CDR3 DNA reads TGTGCCAGCAGCAGGGACTCGGGAGGGGAGACCCAGTACTTC.

This rearrangement joins TRBV7-2 to TRBJ2-1, with TRBD2 matching 9 bases. The CDR3 totals 15 residues. V lost 2 bases, J lost 9 bases, and 8 bases stayed unmatched. CDR1 and CDR2 from the germline V gene are SGHTA and FQGNSA. CDR3 amino acids: CASSLTAGGEIEQFF. The CDR3 DNA is TGTGCCAGCAGCTTAACGGCGGGAGGGGAGATTGAGCAGTTCTTC.

The genes are TRBV9 and TRBJ2-5; 9 bases agree with TRBD1. Germline V gene lookup returns CDR1 SGDLS and CDR2 YYNGEE. The trim removed 1 base at V and 5 bases at J, leaving 9 bases unmatched. The CDR3 runs to 16 residues. CDR3 sequence reads: CASSVMGQGPSETQYF. CDR3 bases: TGTGCCAGCAGCGTAATGGGACAGGGCCCCTCCGAGACCCAGTACTTC.

This chain uses TRBV27 with TRBJ2-2; 7 nucleotides line up with TRBD1. The CDR3 length is 15 residues. Unmatched junction bases numbered 7, after V lost 7 bases and J lost 2 bases. CDR1 MNHEY and CDR2 SMNVEV come from the germline V gene (reference sequence). The CDR3 DNA reads TGTGCCAGCACTGGACAGGCAGCAAACACCGGGGAGCTGTTTTTT. Its protein product is CASTGQAANTGELFF.

The CDR3 protein is CASSQVPVTDEKLFF. CDR3 sequence (DNA): TGTGCCAGCAGCCAAGTTCCGGTTACGGATGAAAAACTGTTTTTT. This chain links TRBV3-1 (or the pseudogene TRBV3-2) with TRBJ1-4, with D unclear. With 1 base removed from V and 6 bases from J, the gap between germline ends came to 12 bases. The CDR3 consists of 15 residues. CDR1 is LGHDT, CDR2 YNNKEL, per germline (reference sequence).

The CDR3 coding sequence is TGTGCCTGGGGCGGGGGAAATCAGCCCCAGCATTTT. This codes for CAWGGGNQPQHF. This rearrangement joins TRBV30 to TRBJ1-5; D might be TRBD1 (5 bases). This CDR3 region has 12 residues. Trimming removed 5 bases at V and 4 bases at J, with 9 bases between. Germline CDR1 reads GTSNPN; CDR2 reads SVGIG (reference sequence).

The chain recombines TRBV27 with TRBJ1-6; the match to TRBD1 covers 11 bases. CDR1 MNHEY and CDR2 SMNVEV come from the germline V gene (reference sequence). V lost 2 bases to trimming and J lost 10 bases; unmatched junction nucleotides: 7. The CDR3 spans 16 residues. The CDR3 loop reads CASSLVGQGATSPLHF. The CDR3 DNA reads as TGTGCCAGCAGTTTAGTTGGACAGGGGGCAACATCACCCCTCCACTTT.

This chain uses TRBV6-5 with TRBJ1-4, with a weak D call TRBD1 (6 bases). This CDR3 comprises 15 residues. V was trimmed by 0 bases and J by 8 bases, leaving 13 bases between them. Germline V gene sequence: CDR1 MNHEY, CDR2 SVGAGI. As DNA, the CDR3 is TGTGCCAGCAGTTACTCGGGAAGGGGGAGCGAAAAACTGTTTTTT. It translates to CASSYSGRGSEKLFF.

CDR3 region: CASSDTGRRNTEAFF. The DNA of the CDR3 is TGTGCCAGCAGTGATACTGGGAGGAGGAACACTGAAGCTTTCTTT. The genes are TRBV6-1 and TRBJ1-1, with no clear D. V was pared by 3 bases and J by 1 base, with 12 bases between. Germline loops: CDR1 MNHNS, CDR2 SASEGT. The CDR3 has 15 amino acids.

The chain recombines TRBV7-2 with TRBJ2-1; D perhaps matches TRBD1 (5 bases). The CDR3 is 17 amino acids. Trimming shortened V by 1 base and J by 4 bases, and 17 bases separated the two germline ends. Looked up from germline, CDR1 is SGHTA and CDR2 is FQGNSA. CDR3 sequence (DNA): TGTGCCAGCAGCTTAGATAGCCGAACAGGACCTTACAATGAGCAGTTCTTC. Translating gives CASSLDSRTGPYNEQFF.

The rearrangement joins TRBV28 to TRBJ1-4; D remains unclear. V shed 3 bases and J shed 5 bases, with 13 bases lying between them. This CDR3 is built from 15 residues. Germline values: CDR1 MDHEN, CDR2 SYDVKM. CDR3 bases: TGTGCCAGCAGTTTCCGTAACAGAAGAAATGAAAAACTGTTTTTT. Its translation: CASSFRNRRNEKLFF.

V gene TRBV6-4 combines with J gene TRBJ2-1; TRBD2 is a possible D gene (5 bases). In germline, CDR1 is MRHNA, CDR2 SNTAGT. V lost 2 bases to trimming and J lost 5 bases, with 13 bases between them. CDR3 length: 15 amino acids. The CDR3 DNA sequence: TGTGCCAGCAGTGACGACGGGGTTCGGGACAATGAGCAGTTCTTC. Translation gives CASSDDGVRDNEQFF.

This clone was found a few times. V gene TRBV5-1 combines with J gene TRBJ2-7; possible D gene TRBD1, 5 bases. Germline-derived CDR1 and CDR2 are SGHRS and YFSETQ. Trimming took off 1 base at V and 5 bases at J, with 7 bases between the two ends. The CDR3 has 12 amino acids. CDR3 protein: CASSLNRHEQYF. The CDR3 nucleotides read TGCGCCAGCAGCTTGAACAGGCACGAGCAGTACTTC.

The chain has TRBV5-1 and TRBJ2-7; weak D call: TRBD2 (5 bases). Germline assignment: CDR1 SGHRS and CDR2 YFSETQ. V dropped 7 bases and J dropped 5 bases, with 16 bases sitting between them. The CDR3 extends over 13 amino acids. CDR3 residues: CASEGPERDEQYF. The CDR3 coding sequence is TGCGCCAGCGAGGGCCCGGAAAGGGACGAGCAGTACTTC.

This sequence joins TRBV6-5 and TRBJ1-6; TRBD1 aligns across 9 bases. Per the germline V gene, CDR1 is MNHEY and CDR2 is SVGAGI. The CDR3 has 15 amino acids. The ends lost 7 bases at V and 9 bases at J; junction bases unmatched: 10. The CDR3 DNA reads TGTGCCAGCACCTCCGGACAGGGGCATATTTCACCCCTCCACTTT. It specifies CASTSGQGHISPLHF.

This sequence joins TRBV10-3 and TRBJ1-1; D might be TRBD1 (6 bases). The V gene lost 6 bases and the J gene lost 1 base, with 12 bases spanning the gap. Germline V CDR1 and CDR2: ENHRY, SYGVKD. This CDR3 contains 14 residues. For the CDR3, the DNA is TGTGCCATCAGGGCTCGGACAGAGAACACTGAAGCTTTCTTT. It yields the protein CAIRARTENTEAFF.

In DNA form, the CDR3 reads TGTGCCAGTCGGGCTCTCAACAGGGGATTAGCCAAAAACATTCAGTACTTC. Translating it yields CASRALNRGLAKNIQYF. The rearrangement links TRBV27 to TRBJ2-4; 7 positions match TRBD1. CDR3 length: 17 residues. Germline V CDR1 and CDR2: MNHEY, SMNVEV (reference sequence). The V and J ends lost 9 bases and 0 bases, in that order; junction bases with no gene match: 14.